This T cell receptor beta chain was obtained from a study of regulatory T cells in long-lasting Graves disease. Time point of the sample: newly diagnosed GD, antithyroid drugs for less than 3 months. Isolated PBMC RNA provided the starting material for the TCR library. General study results and limits: Analyses excluded thyroid tissue, covering peripheral blood alone.

This clonotype was observed at least ten times. The antigen is undetermined. CDR3-region Arm-PCR and iRepertoire HTBI primers produced the TCR beta libraries. TCRdb reprocessed the multiplex PCR reads via MiXCR and lists one record per CDR3 protein. The table records hundreds of thousands of distinct CDR3 sequences, around 12% of them present only once. The sample was also reused in another study, on T cells in Graves' hyperthyroidism and ophthalmopathy.

Sequencing used peripheral blood mononuclear cells (PBMCs), obtained at new diagnosis, from a patient treated with antithyroid drugs. The TCR was taken from a woman under 40 with Graves disease.

The CDR3: CASISRGSDNSPLHF. The CDR3 DNA reads TGTGCCAGCATTTCCAGGGGCTCGGATAATTCACCCCTCCACTTT. The J gene is TRBJ1-6, the V gene TRBV6-1; possible D gene TRBD1, 6 bases. There are 15 residues in the CDR3. Trimming cost V 7 bases and J 5 bases, with 15 bases left between them. Germline CDR1 reads MNHNS; CDR2 reads SASEGT.